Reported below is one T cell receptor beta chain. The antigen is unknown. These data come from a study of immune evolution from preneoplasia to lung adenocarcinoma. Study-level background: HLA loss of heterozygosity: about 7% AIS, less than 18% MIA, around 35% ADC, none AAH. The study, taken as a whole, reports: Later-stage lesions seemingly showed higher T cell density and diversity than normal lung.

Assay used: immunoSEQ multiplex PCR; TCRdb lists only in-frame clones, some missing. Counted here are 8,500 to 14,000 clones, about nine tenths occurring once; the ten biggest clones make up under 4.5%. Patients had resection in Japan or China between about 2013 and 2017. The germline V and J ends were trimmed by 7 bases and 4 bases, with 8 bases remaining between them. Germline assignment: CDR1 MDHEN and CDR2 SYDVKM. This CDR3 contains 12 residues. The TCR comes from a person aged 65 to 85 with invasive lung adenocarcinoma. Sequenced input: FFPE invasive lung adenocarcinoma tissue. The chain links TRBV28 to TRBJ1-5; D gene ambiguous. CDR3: CASTAGNQPQHF. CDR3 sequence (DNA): TGTGCCAGCACCGCCGGTAATCAGCCCCAGCATTTT.